This T cell receptor beta chain came from a study of shared clonotypes between healthy human individuals. The study's findings and limits: Sampling included only blood; tissue repertoires likely differ.

The germline CDR1 and CDR2 sequences are SGHTA and FQGTGA. This CDR3 contains 13 residues. The trim removed 4 bases at V and 8 bases at J, leaving 5 bases unmatched. Notes on this clone: As yet, its antigen is unknown.

The sequencing of unsorted PBMC DNA took place on ten immunoSEQ deep assay plates. Original processing notes: ImmunoSEQ output held junction-only sequences without quality scores, so filtering differed. TCRdb's copy holds only in-frame clones and misses some; the assay was immunoSEQ multiplex PCR. Clone size and V and J calls were adopted from that table, with D and trimming inferred from the DNA. The sample lists fewer than 600,000 clones; 60% to 85% were seen once. The sample comprised PBMCs. This rearrangement joins TRBV7-3 to TRBJ2-1, with 7 bases that match TRBD2. The receptor was derived from a woman aged 40 to 50 in good health. Some clones in this sample may be carry-over from other donors' samples. CDR3: CASSWTRLDEQFF. Here the CDR3 DNA reads TGTGCCAGCAGCTGGACTAGACTTGATGAGCAGTTCTTC.